This T cell receptor (beta chain) was documented in a study of blood T cell repertoires in COVID-19. For the study at large: The samples span acute and convalescent COVID-19 from the United States, Italy and Spain. T cells, B-cell-depleted T cells, or PBMCs provided the cDNA or gDNA that served as material.

V dropped 5 bases and J dropped 3 bases, with 13 bases sitting between them. CDR3 size: 14 residues. Per germline, CDR1 SEHNR and CDR2 FQNEAQ (reference sequence). Authors' analysis steps: Using reference gene primer amplification, nucleated cell counts were estimated. Sequenced by immunoSEQ multiplex PCR; TCRdb stores in-frame clones only, minus some. V and J calls plus clone size are reproduced from that table; the DNA served to infer D and trimming. This sample has under 550,000 clones, with over 85% found just once. The Seattle patients joined while their infection was active and were tracked longitudinally afterward.

The chain carries TRBV7-9 and TRBJ2-5; D unclear. The sequencing input was peripheral blood. The clonotype was recovered from a man aged 18 to 30 with COVID-19, enrolled during active disease. The CDR3 DNA sequence: TGTGCCAGCAGCCCGGGTCCAGCAAAAGAGACCCAGTACTTC. It yields the protein CASSPGPAKETQYF.